The 14 T cell receptor beta chains in this list originate from one sample, sequenced in a study of cytomegalovirus exposure and HLA in healthy donors. A multiplex PCR was run with 60 Vbeta primers and 13 Jbeta primers. The assay was immunoSEQ multiplex PCR, and TCRdb's table has in-frame clones only and misses some. The sample data list tens of thousands of clones. Sequencing was done on a sample of PBMCs. The receptors shown here come from a woman aged 40 to 50 in good health and CMV-seropositive.

V is TRBV4-1 and J is TRBJ1-3, with D maybe TRBD1 (5 bases). The CDR3 totals 16 residues. Germline V CDR1 and CDR2: MGHRA, YSYEKL. Trimming pared 0 bases from V and 2 bases from J, leaving 11 bases between. In DNA form, the CDR3 reads TGCGCCAGCAGCCAAGAGAAAGGGGCCGCTGGAAACACCATATATTTT. Its translation is CASSQEKGAAGNTIYF.

The rearrangement joins TRBV4-2 to TRBJ2-7; 9 bases match TRBD2. V was clipped by 1 base and J by 5 bases; unmatched bases: 9. This CDR3 contains 16 residues. The germline V gene encodes CDR1 LGHNA and CDR2 YNFKEQ. The CDR3 is CASSQVGTSGFDEQYF. CDR3 coding DNA: TGTGCCAGCAGCCAAGTAGGCACTAGCGGGTTTGACGAGCAGTACTTC.

The V call is TRBV9, the J call TRBJ2-6; tentative D call: TRBD1 (6 bases). This CDR3 is 20 amino acids long. Germline V CDR1 and CDR2: SGDLS, YYNGEE. The V gene lost 0 bases and the J gene lost 0 bases, with 19 bases spanning the gap. This chain's CDR3 is CASSVGQVNEVGSGANVLTF. The DNA of the CDR3 is TGTGCCAGCAGCGTAGGACAGGTTAACGAGGTGGGCTCTGGGGCCAACGTCCTGACTTTC.

The rearrangement links TRBV7-3 to TRBJ1-6; 7 nucleotides match TRBD1. The trim removed 2 bases at V and 5 bases at J, leaving 12 bases unmatched. Germline CDR1 SGHTA, CDR2 FQGTGA. This CDR3 is built from 18 residues. The CDR3: CASSLEPSGQGDNSPLHF. In nucleotides, the CDR3 is TGTGCCAGCAGCTTAGAGCCCTCGGGCCAGGGGGATAATTCACCCCTCCACTTT. The full variable domain, rest sourced from reference TRBV7-3 and TRBJ1-6, is GAGVSQTPSNKVTEKGKYVELRCDPISGHTALYWYRQSLGQGPEFLIYFQGTGAADDSGLPNDRFFAVRPEGSVSTLKIQRTERGDSAVYLCASSLEPSGQGDNSPLHFGNGTRLTVT.

This sequence joins TRBV5-5 and TRBJ2-5, with D perhaps TRBD2 (5 bases). V was cut by 0 bases and J by 5 bases, with 20 bases left in between. Germline V CDR1 and CDR2: SGHKS, YYEKEE (reference sequence). This CDR3 contains 17 residues. CDR3 DNA: TGTGCCAGCAGCTTGGGTGGACTGGACGATGAAGGGGAGACCCAGTACTTC. Translated: CASSLGGLDDEGETQYF.

The chain couples TRBV2 to TRBJ2-3; tentatively, D is TRBD1 (6 bases). The CDR3 is 13 residues long. Germline V gene sequence: CDR1 SNHLY, CDR2 FYNNEI. The germline V and J ends were trimmed by 5 bases and 6 bases, with 12 bases remaining between them. The CDR3 sequence: CASSPNTGDTQYF. CDR3 coding DNA: TGTGCCAGCAGTCCAAACACAGGGGATACGCAGTATTTT.

This sequence joins TRBV5-1 and TRBJ2-2, with D hard to call. The germline V and J ends were trimmed by 0 bases and 1 base, with 10 bases remaining between them. Germline V gene lookup returns CDR1 SGHRS and CDR2 YFSETQ. CDR3 size: 16 residues. The CDR3 sequence: CASSLAVPLNTGELFF. CDR3 nucleotides: TGCGCCAGCAGCTTGGCCGTCCCTTTGAACACCGGGGAGCTGTTTTTT.

This clone is classed as medium-sized by frequency. The chain couples TRBV28 to TRBJ2-3, with TRBD1 identical over 7 bases. V was pared by 3 bases and J by 0 bases, with 9 bases of the junction left unmatched. The CDR3 is 17 residues long. Germline V gene data show CDR1 as MDHEN and CDR2 as SYDVKM. CDR3 residues: CASSFDWGQSSTDTQYF. As DNA, the CDR3 is TGTGCCAGCAGTTTCGACTGGGGACAGTCGAGCACAGATACGCAGTATTTT.

J is TRBJ1-2 and V is TRBV7-2, with no clear D. V was pared by 5 bases and J by 11 bases, with 18 bases between. The germline CDR1 and CDR2 sequences are SGHTA and FQGNSA. The length of the CDR3 is 13 residues. The chain's CDR3 is CASSRNEPTRYTF. The CDR3 DNA sequence: TGTGCCAGCAGCCGAAATGAACCCACGAGGTACACCTTC.

V and J are TRBV27 and TRBJ1-2; TRBD1 agrees at 12 bases. In germline, CDR1 is MNHEY, CDR2 SMNVEV (reference sequence). The CDR3 length is 17 residues. V trimming: 5 bases; J trimming: 6 bases; junction bases outside the gene matches: 13. CDR3: CASSPSRDRGLAHGYTF. The CDR3 region has the DNA TGTGCCAGCAGTCCGTCCCGGGACAGGGGGCTCGCACATGGCTACACCTTC.

The chain joins TRBV7-9 to TRBJ2-2, with a tentative D call TRBD2 (6 bases). This CDR3 is built from 15 residues. V lost 3 bases, J lost 3 bases, and 11 bases lay in between. Germline CDR1 is SEHNR and CDR2 is FQNEAQ (reference sequence). The CDR3, as DNA: TGTGCCAGCAGCTTTGGAGGGGACGACACCGGGGAGCTGTTTTTT. Translating it yields CASSFGGDDTGELFF.

V and J are TRBV2 and TRBJ1-4; 7 bases line up with TRBD1. Unmatched junction bases numbered 9, after V lost 6 bases and J lost 5 bases. This CDR3 comprises 15 residues. In germline, CDR1 is SNHLY, CDR2 FYNNEI. This chain's CDR3 is CASRTTGITNEKLFF. The CDR3 region has the DNA TGTGCCAGCAGGACGACAGGGATTACAAATGAAAAACTGTTTTTT.

This chain links TRBV6-4 with TRBJ2-1, with 7 bases fitting TRBD1. The germline V gene has CDR1 MRHNA and CDR2 SNTAGT. The CDR3 spans 15 residues. The junction had 5 bases not matched to a gene; V was cut back by 2 bases and J by 4 bases. The CDR3 region has the DNA TGTGCCAGCAGTGACGGGACAGCTCGTTACAATGAGCAGTTCTTC. It translates to CASSDGTARYNEQFF.

The chain joins TRBV5-6 to TRBJ1-2; D is unclear. In germline, CDR1 is SGHDT, CDR2 YYEEEE. The CDR3 is made up of 13 amino acids. Trimming took 0 bases from V and 9 from J, leaving 12 bases between them. The CDR3 loop is CASSLVGSMSYTF. For the CDR3, the DNA is TGTGCCAGCAGCTTGGTAGGGAGTATGAGCTACACCTTC.